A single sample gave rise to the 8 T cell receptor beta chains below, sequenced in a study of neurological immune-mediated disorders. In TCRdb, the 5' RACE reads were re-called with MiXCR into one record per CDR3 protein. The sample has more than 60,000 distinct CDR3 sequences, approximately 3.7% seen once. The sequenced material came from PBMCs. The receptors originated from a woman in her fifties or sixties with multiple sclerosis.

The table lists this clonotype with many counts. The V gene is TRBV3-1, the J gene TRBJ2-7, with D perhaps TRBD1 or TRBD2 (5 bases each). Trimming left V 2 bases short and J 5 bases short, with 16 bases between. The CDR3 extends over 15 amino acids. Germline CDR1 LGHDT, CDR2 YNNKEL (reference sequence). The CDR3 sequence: CASSQFPGGSDEQYF. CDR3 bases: TGTGCCAGCAGCCAATTTCCTGGGGGATCCGACGAGCAGTACTTC.

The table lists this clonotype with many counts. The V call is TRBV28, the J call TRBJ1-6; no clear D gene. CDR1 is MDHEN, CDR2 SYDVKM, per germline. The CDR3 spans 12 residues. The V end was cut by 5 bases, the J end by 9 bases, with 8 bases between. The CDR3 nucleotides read TGTGCCAGCAGTACTCACCCTTCACCCCTCCACTTT. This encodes CASSTHPSPLHF.

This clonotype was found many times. This CDR3 is CASRMGQGPTDTQYF. The CDR3 DNA reads TGTGCCAGCAGGATGGGACAGGGGCCCACAGATACGCAGTATTTT. The V gene is TRBV11-3, the J gene TRBJ2-3; 10 positions match TRBD1. The V segment lost 6 bases and the J segment 2 bases; nucleotides outside the gene matches: 5. CDR1 is SGHNT and CDR2 is YENEEA in the germline V gene. There are 15 residues in the CDR3.

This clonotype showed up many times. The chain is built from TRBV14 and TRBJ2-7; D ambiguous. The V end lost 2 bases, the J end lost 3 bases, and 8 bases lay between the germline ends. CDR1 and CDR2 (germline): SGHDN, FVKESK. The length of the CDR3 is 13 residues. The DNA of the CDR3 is TGTGCCAGCAGCCAAATGGGCAGCTACGAGCAGTACTTC. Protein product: CASSQMGSYEQYF.

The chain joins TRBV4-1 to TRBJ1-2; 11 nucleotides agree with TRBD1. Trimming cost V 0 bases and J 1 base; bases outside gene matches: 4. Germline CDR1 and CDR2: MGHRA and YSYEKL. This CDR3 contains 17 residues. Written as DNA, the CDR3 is TGCGCCAGCAGCCAAGATGGACAGGGGGCCCATAACTATGGCTACACCTTC. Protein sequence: CASSQDGQGAHNYGYTF.

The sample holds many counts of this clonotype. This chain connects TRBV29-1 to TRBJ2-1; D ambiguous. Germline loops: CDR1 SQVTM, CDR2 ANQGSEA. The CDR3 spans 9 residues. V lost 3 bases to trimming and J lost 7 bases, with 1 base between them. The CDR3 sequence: CSVDNEQFF. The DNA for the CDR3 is TGCAGCGTTGATAATGAGCAGTTCTTC.

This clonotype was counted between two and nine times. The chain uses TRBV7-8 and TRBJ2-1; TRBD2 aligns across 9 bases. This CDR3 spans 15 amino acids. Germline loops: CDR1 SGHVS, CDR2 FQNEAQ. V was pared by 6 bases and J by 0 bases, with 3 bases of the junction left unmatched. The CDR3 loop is CASSVSGGSYNEQFF. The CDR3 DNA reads TGTGCCAGCAGTGTTAGCGGGGGCTCCTACAATGAGCAGTTCTTC.

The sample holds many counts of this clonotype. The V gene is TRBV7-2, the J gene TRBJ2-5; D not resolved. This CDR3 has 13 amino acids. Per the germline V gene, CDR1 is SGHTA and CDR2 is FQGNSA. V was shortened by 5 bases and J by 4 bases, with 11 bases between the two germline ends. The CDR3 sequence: CASSQGFVETQYF. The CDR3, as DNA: TGTGCCAGCAGCCAAGGGTTTGTAGAGACCCAGTACTTC.